This T cell receptor beta chain stems from a study of T cells in Graves' hyperthyroidism and ophthalmopathy. Whole-study context: At initial diagnosis, before any treatment had begun, peripheral blood was obtained. Notes on the study in general: The model forecast ophthalmopathy, anticipating it by a median about 7 months before onset. Most expanded thyroid clonotypes above 0.001 also appeared in blood.

RNA transcripts yielded amplified TCR beta CDR3 regions. The TCR CDR3 first-round RT-PCR relied on the HTBI primer set. TCRdb reprocessed the multiplex PCR reads with MiXCR, giving one entry per CDR3 protein. The sample yields some 490,000 distinct CDR3 sequences, around a fifth seen once. Patients showing uncontrolled infection, other autoimmune disease, pregnancy or lactation were ineligible. J lost 3 bases, V lost 5 bases, and 9 bases had no gene match. The CDR3 is 16 amino acids. Germline V lookup: CDR1 SGHTA, CDR2 FQGNSA. Many counts were recorded for this clonotype. Its target is not known. The genes are TRBV7-2 and TRBJ2-7; 11 nucleotides align to TRBD2. Sequenced input: blood. This TCR derives from a woman aged 70 to 79 with Graves' ophthalmopathy. The CDR3 region has the DNA TGTGCCAGCAGCAGAGATCGGCTAGCGGGGGGCTACGAGCAGTACTTC. It translates to CASSRDRLAGGYEQYF.